This TCR beta chain was recovered during a study of CD4 T cells in relation to SARS-CoV-2 and coronaviruses. Study-wide background: TCR beta CDR3s were sequenced after roughly eleven-day antigen culture of PBMCs.

The table came from immunoSEQ multiplex PCR; TCRdb's copy has only in-frame clones and leaves some out. This table holds about 36,000 clones, over 60% found once. The table lists this clone with a few counts. The antigen is not known. The CDR3 is made up of 16 amino acids. Looked up from germline, CDR1 is MDHEN and CDR2 is SYDVKM. The V end lost 5 bases, the J end lost 4 bases, and 19 bases lay between the germline ends. The specimen sequenced was memory CD4+ T cells from PBMCs, cultured in vitro. The chain joins TRBV28 to TRBJ2-3; D may be TRBD1 or TRBD2 (6 bases each). The TCR originated in an adult with COVID-19. The CDR3 region is CASSQMTGPGADTQYF. The CDR3 region has the DNA TGTGCCAGCAGTCAGATGACAGGTCCGGGAGCAGATACGCAGTATTTT.